Described below is a single TCR beta chain sequence and its context. Its antigen remains unidentified. Sequencing used immunoSEQ multiplex PCR; TCRdb keeps in-frame clones, though not all of them. This sample has about 150,000 clones, with roughly 90% found just once. Time point noted: blood 2 weeks post-SBRT. Treatment here: 15 Gy SBRT to primary tumor, nephrectomy 4 weeks later. Clear cell pathology was present in this patient's renal cell carcinoma. This sample stems from a study of radiation and T cells in renal cell carcinoma. Study overall: Nephrectomy followed 15 Gy stereotactic body radiation by 4 weeks.

General study findings and limits: In blood, top tumor clones expanded by 2 weeks, shrinking by 4.

The J segment lost 0 bases and the V segment lost 7 bases, leaving 6 bases of the junction unmatched. The CDR3 has 15 amino acids. Germline-derived CDR1 and CDR2 are SGDLS and YYNGEE. This rearrangement joins TRBV9 to TRBJ2-3; 9 positions match TRBD2. This material consisted of blood, taken from a patient whose treatment included radiotherapy and nephrectomy. The receptor comes from a woman aged 50 to 60 with renal cell carcinoma. The DNA for the CDR3 is TGTGCCAGCGGACGACTAGCGGCTAGCACAGATACGCAGTATTTT. Translation: CASGRLAASTDTQYF. Full variable domain (rest looked up from reference TRBV9 and TRBJ2-3): DSGVTQTPKHLITATGQRVTLRCSPRSGDLSVYWYQQSLDQGLQFLIQYYNGEERAKGNILERFSAQQFPDLHSELNLSSLELGDSALYFCASGRLAASTDTQYFGPGTRLTVL.